The next 2 T cell receptor beta chains were all read from a single sample in a study of shared T cell receptors in the human thymus. Assay used: immunoSEQ multiplex PCR; TCRdb lists only in-frame clones, some missing. The sample consists of roughly 410,000 clones, 95% of them appearing once. Input material: thymocytes. All receptors come from a human donor.

This clone showed up just once. The gene calls are TRBV27 and TRBJ2-1; tentative D call: TRBD2 (5 bases). Between the trimmed V and J ends, which lost 5 bases and 1 base, there was a span of 21 bases. Germline CDR1 is MNHEY and CDR2 is SMNVEV (reference sequence). The CDR3 contains 18 residues. DNA of the CDR3: TGTGCCAGCAGTCCCCTGCGAAAGGCCCCGGGGTCCTACAATGAGCAGTTCTTC. It yields the protein CASSPLRKAPGSYNEQFF.

The chain links TRBV27 to TRBJ2-6; TRBD1 matches 9 bases. The CDR3 is 17 amino acids. The ends lost 2 bases at V and 5 bases at J; junction bases unmatched: 7. Germline values: CDR1 MNHEY, CDR2 SMNVEV (reference sequence). In nucleotides, the CDR3 is TGTGCCAGCAGTTTAGGGACAGGGATAATAAGGGCCAACGTCCTGACTTTC. It specifies CASSLGTGIIRANVLTF.